This T cell receptor (beta chain) was obtained from a study of regulatory T cells in long-lasting Graves disease (dated by TCRdb to 2020 to 2023). A note on the overall study: In the newly diagnosed Graves' disease group, patients had been taking antithyroid drugs for less than 3 months. Peripheral blood TCR sequencing and RNA sequencing compared persistent Graves' disease patients with newly diagnosed Graves' disease patients. The study was registered as a clinical trial and conducted in China. A total of around 35 samples underwent TCR sequencing, from about 13 patients with persistent Graves' disease and approximately 20 patients with newly diagnosed Graves' disease. What the authors observed across the whole study: Because the primary lesion, thyroid tissue, could not be accessed, the study looked at peripheral blood alone. Patients with persistent disease shared more public clonotypes (under 3,000) than newly diagnosed patients did (more than 900). Sequencing and analysis were limited to the TCR beta chain. Compared with newly diagnosed patients, patients with persistent Graves' disease had lower TCR Shannon entropy and fewer highly expanded clones, which suggests clonal expansion. The authors noted that the small sample size was a limitation that may lower accuracy. TRBV28, TRBJ1-2 and TRBJ2-5 were preferentially used in persistent disease, while TRBV20-1 and TRBJ2-1 were favored in newly diagnosed disease.

The library was made by multiplex PCR. The listed sequencing device is Illumina HiSeq 4000. CDR3 regions were amplified by Arm-PCR with iRepertoire HTBI primers to construct TCR beta libraries. Before sequencing, the PCR products went through gel purification. The authors processed their data as follows. Gene usage analysis of CDR3 amino acid clonotypes used the 62 TRBV and more than 13 TRBJ segments found across samples. Filtered high-quality paired reads were merged into contigs using COPE and FqMerger. BLAST was used to align contigs to IMGT TRBV, TRBD and TRBJ reference genes, with CDR3 defined following IMGT. Any clonotype with a frequency above 0.1% was counted as a highly expanded clone. Shannon entropy served as the measure of repertoire diversity, while the Gini coefficient captured V-J evenness. A clonotype was considered public if more than one individual shared it. The raw public reads went through TCRdb reprocessing: fastp at Q25, MiXCR clone calling, in-frame beta chains kept. One record per CDR3 amino acid sequence lists the most common genes and DNA. The V and J calls and clone size come from TCRdb's table, not from the authors' own analysis. A total of over 500,000 distinct CDR3 sequences appear in this sample, about 16% of them only once. In total, the top ten clones hold around 12% of the sample.

This clonotype has only a few counts. It has no known antigen specificity. No per-base quality is available; no much larger clone lies one base away. Taken with the paper, the label for time point translates to: newly diagnosed GD, antithyroid drugs for less than 3 months. For both TCR sequencing and RNA sequencing, RNA was extracted from PBMCs in TRIzol. The diagnosis of Graves' disease was made according to American Thyroid Association guidelines. Recruitment of patients was carried out at an endocrinology department in Xi'an, China. Each patient gave approximately 8.8 milliliters of peripheral blood, collected in an EDTA anticoagulant tube. Ficoll Paque Plus density gradient separation was used to isolate PBMCs, and no additional T cell sorting was done. An Agilent 2100 Bioanalyzer and agarose gel were used to check RNA quality, and a NanoDrop 2000 was used to measure RNA concentration. Its CDR3 holds 16 amino acids, cysteine through phenylalanine. Left in the record is the CDR3 DNA by itself, 48 bases read in frame from the first base. CDR1 and CDR2 are read off the germline V gene as MGHRA and YSYEKL. At the junction V is shortened by 4 bases and J by 0 bases; bases outside the gene matches: 6.

These data are also associated with another study on T cells in Graves' hyperthyroidism and ophthalmopathy. Per the second study: Graves' hyperthyroidism was defined as stable when no progression to ophthalmopathy occurred over 18 months of follow-up. Hyperthyroidism patients were newly diagnosed, with disease duration under 2 months, and aged 18 to 65 years. Patients with uncontrolled infections, other autoimmune diseases, pregnancy or lactation were excluded. Diagnoses relied on clinical symptoms, serum thyroxine and TRAb, thyroid ultrasound and orbital computed tomography. The TCR CDR3 was subjected to a first round of RT-PCR using the HTBI primer set and the Qiagen OneStep RT-PCR kit. Most expanded thyroid clonotypes (frequency above 0.001) were also detected in blood, suggesting blood repertoires may reflect thyroid immune responses. A model built on a 13 V-J signature distinguished ophthalmopathy from stable hyperthyroidism, reaching about 89% sensitivity and about 81% specificity in cross-validation and 80%/75% in testing. In validation, progression to ophthalmopathy was predicted by the model with nearly 71% sensitivity and 72% to 85% specificity, a median of about 6 months before onset. A discovery cohort of approximately 100 patients, about 44 with Graves' ophthalmopathy and 55 to 60 with stable Graves' hyperthyroidism, was used to find distinguishing TCR V-J signatures. Prospective prediction of ophthalmopathy was tested in an independent validation cohort consisting of about 20 hyperthyroidism patients and some 17 patients who later progressed to ophthalmopathy. The roughly 94 discovery patients were randomly split 7:3 into training and test sets. In addition, the study compared T-cell repertoires in thyroid tissue and in blood from over 5 Graves' hyperthyroidism patients. After blood sampling, hyperthyroidism patients were treated with methimazole at a starting dose of 30 mg daily, and ophthalmopathy patients were treated with high-dose intravenous methylprednisolone. The libraries were constructed in a second round of multiplex PCR and then size-selected and purified. The libraries were sequenced on an Illumina HiSeq2000 using paired-end 100 bp reads. Raw data were processed with SOAPnuke, discarding reads with adapters, uncalled bases, mean Phred below 15, or no exact constant-primer or identifier match. High-quality paired reads were merged with COPE v1.2.5, and unique nucleotide sequences were defined as clonotypes. Clonotypes were aligned to IMGT TRBV, TRBD and TRBJ reference segments using MiTCR v1.1. Only V-J combinations with frequency above 0.0001, covering about 99% of repertoires, were analysed. The TCS score was defined as the ratio of F50 (clonal expansion) to E x V (chaos), calculated using BLOSUM62-based TCRdist between CDR3 peptides within each V-J. Welch's t-statistics and random forest reduced several hundred V-J features to roughly 13, which were used in a naive Bayes classifier (R e1071). No statistical method was used to fix the sample size in advance, and group allocation was not hidden from the investigators. According to the paper, TCR Vbeta CDR3 sequencing was carried out on over 130 peripheral blood samples, which came from under 50 ophthalmopathy, around 75 hyperthyroidism and roughly 17 progressor patients.

The V and J genes are TRBV4-1 and TRBJ1-1; 9 nucleotides in the junction match TRBD1. Specimen: peripheral blood mononuclear cells (PBMCs), collected at new diagnosis, from a patient treated with antithyroid drugs. The clonotype was recovered from a man between 18 and 35 years old with Graves disease. Donor details come from another sample of the same person, matched by shared clones. The CDR3 is CASSPTGGSMNTEAFF. The nucleotides are TGCGCCAGCAGCCCGACAGGGGGTAGCATGAACACTGAAGCTTTCTTT.